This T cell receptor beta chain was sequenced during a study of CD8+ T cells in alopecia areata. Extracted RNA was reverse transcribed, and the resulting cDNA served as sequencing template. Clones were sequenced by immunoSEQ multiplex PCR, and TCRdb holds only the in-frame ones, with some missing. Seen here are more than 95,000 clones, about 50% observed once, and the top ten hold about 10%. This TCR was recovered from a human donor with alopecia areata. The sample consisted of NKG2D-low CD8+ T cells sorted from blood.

CDR3 sequence: CSVENSGTGVGGYTF. The CDR3 region has the DNA TGCAGCGTTGAAAACTCCGGGACAGGGGTTGGGGGCTACACCTTC. V and J are TRBV29-1 and TRBJ1-2; TRBD1 aligns across 10 bases. The CDR3 is 15 residues long. V lost 2 bases and J lost 8; bases outside the gene matches: 11. Germline V gives CDR1 SQVTM, CDR2 ANQGSEA.